What follows are 9 T cell receptor beta chains derived from one specimen sequenced in a study of T cells expressing NK-cell markers (dated by TCRdb to 2018 to 2021). The library was built by means of 5' RACE. Sequencing instrument: Illumina HiSeq 2000. One entry per CDR3 protein sequence results from the TCRdb reprocessing of the reads, with DNA left out. For this sample, the table gives some 440,000 distinct CDR3 sequences. Over 1.3% of the sample rests with the top ten. Input material: blood T cells: a sorted CD56 or NKG2C T cell subset, CD4+ or CD8+ T cells, or bulk PBMC T cells (not recorded which). The source of these receptors is a woman in her forties or fifties in good health. Donor details come from another sample of the same person, matched by shared clones.

This rearrangement joins TRBV5-1 to TRBJ2-2; the D call from TCRdb, TRBD1, cannot be confirmed without DNA. CDR1 and CDR2 from the germline V gene are SGHRS and YFSETQ. The CDR3 has 13 residues. This CDR3 reads CASGLYRDRELFF.

The CDR3 is CASSLAGQRYEQYF. The V call is TRBV11-1, the J call TRBJ2-7. CDR3 length: 14 amino acids. In germline, CDR1 is SGHAT, CDR2 FQDESV (reference sequence).

The chain has TRBV6-5 and TRBJ2-1; TCRdb picks TRBD1, but there is no DNA to check that call. Germline values: CDR1 MNHEY, CDR2 SVGAGI. This CDR3 is 15 amino acids long. The CDR3 is CASSYAGEPDNEQFF.

The rearrangement joins TRBV7-9 to TRBJ2-3; the TCRdb D gene call, TRBD1, has no DNA to confirm it. Germline loops: CDR1 SEHNR, CDR2 FQNEAQ (reference sequence). This CDR3 region has 15 residues. The CDR3: CASSFYGGMQDTQYF.

This sequence joins TRBV19 and TRBJ2-3. The germline CDR1 and CDR2 sequences are LNHDA and SQIVND (reference sequence). The CDR3 consists of 14 residues. This CDR3 reads CASKEQTSTDTQYF.

The genes are TRBV5-1 and TRBJ1-1; TCRdb lists TRBD1, though no DNA is available to test this call. The CDR3 totals 16 residues. The V gene's germline CDR1 is SGHRS and CDR2 YFSETQ. The CDR3 sequence is CASSRQGGGVNTEAFF.

The rearrangement links TRBV11-2 to TRBJ2-3; the D call from TCRdb, TRBD1, cannot be confirmed without DNA. Germline V gene sequence: CDR1 SGHAT, CDR2 FQNNGV. The CDR3 extends over 14 amino acids. This CDR3 reads CASRIRGDTDTQYF. The whole variable domain, remainder taken from reference TRBV11-2 and TRBJ2-3, is EAGVAQSPRYKIIEKRQSVAFWCNPISGHATLYWYQQILGQGPKLLIQFQNNGVVDDSQLPKDRFSAERLKGVDSTLKIQPAKLEDSAVYLCASRIRGDTDTQYFGPGTRLTVL.

The CDR3 loop is CASSLEPRGIGNYGYTF. This chain uses TRBV11-2 with TRBJ1-2; the D gene TCRdb calls, TRBD1, cannot be checked with no DNA. Germline CDR1 is SGHAT and CDR2 is FQNNGV. The CDR3 is made up of 17 amino acids.

The chain has TRBV5-1 and TRBJ2-7; TCRdb proposes TRBD1, but this gene call is untestable without DNA. CDR3 size: 16 residues. The germline V gene has CDR1 SGHRS and CDR2 YFSETQ. The CDR3 reads CASSWAGQDLPYEQYF.